The 26 T cell receptor beta chains below all came from one sample that was sequenced in a study of monozygotic twins with inflammatory bowel disease. TCRdb re-analyzed the 5' RACE reads; it lists each CDR3 protein once, without DNA. Recorded for this sample: 140,000 to 150,000 distinct CDR3 sequences. What was sequenced was blood. These receptors came from a human donor with ulcerative colitis or Crohn's disease, or a healthy co-twin of an affected twin (not recorded which).

The V gene is TRBV29-1, the J gene TRBJ2-1; TCRdb picks TRBD1, but there is no DNA to check that call. CDR1 and CDR2 (germline): SQVTM, ANQGSEA. This CDR3 has 12 residues. The CDR3 reads CSVAQGGGEQFF.

The J gene is TRBJ2-1, the V gene TRBV2; TCRdb picks TRBD1, but there is no DNA to check that call. Germline CDR1 is SNHLY and CDR2 is FYNNEI. The length of the CDR3 is 18 residues. The CDR3 spells CAGPGQGRLGDYHNEQFF.

The chain links TRBV27 to TRBJ2-5; no DNA is available, so the TRBD1 call from TCRdb remains unchecked. The germline CDR1 and CDR2 sequences are MNHEY and SMNVEV (reference sequence). This CDR3 region has 15 residues. The chain's CDR3 is CASRRDRGLLETQYF.

The chain combines TRBV25-1 with TRBJ2-7; TCRdb calls TRBD1, which cannot be checked without DNA. The germline V gene has CDR1 MGHDK and CDR2 SYGVNS. The CDR3 extends over 15 amino acids. CDR3 in amino acids: CASSEYGGGSYEQYF.

The chain is built from TRBV19 and TRBJ1-4. The CDR3 extends over 16 amino acids. The V gene's germline CDR1 is LNHDA and CDR2 SQIVND (reference sequence). The CDR3 sequence: CASSSGVVIGDEKLFF.

This chain uses TRBV18 with TRBJ2-5; TCRdb returns TRBD2, unconfirmable since there is no DNA. This CDR3 is built from 14 residues. Germline V gives CDR1 KGHSH, CDR2 LQKENI. The CDR3 spells CASSLASVQETQYF.

J is TRBJ2-3 and V is TRBV4-1; TCRdb selects TRBD2, and the lack of DNA leaves this call unchecked. CDR1 and CDR2 from the germline V gene are MGHRA and YSYEKL. CDR3 length: 14 residues. The CDR3 loop is CASSQSGRTDTQYF.

The chain carries TRBV7-6 and TRBJ2-6; TCRdb picks TRBD2, but there is no DNA to check that call. CDR1 SGHVS and CDR2 FNYEAQ come from the germline V gene. The length of the CDR3 is 16 residues. CDR3 amino acids: CASSSGGLSGANVLTF.

The genes are TRBV7-9 and TRBJ1-4. The CDR3 contains 14 residues. The germline V gene encodes CDR1 SEHNR and CDR2 FQNEAQ (reference sequence). The CDR3 sequence is CASSLLATNEKLFF.

The rearrangement joins TRBV20-1 to TRBJ1-4; TCRdb reports TRBD1, a call that lacks DNA to check it against. In germline, CDR1 is DFQATT, CDR2 SNEGSKA (reference sequence). The CDR3 covers 13 residues. CDR3 sequence reads: CSARAGGEGKLFF.

CDR3 loop: CSARWGVGYNEQFF. The V gene is TRBV20-1, the J gene TRBJ2-1; TCRdb indicates TRBD1, and absent DNA this call remains unverified. CDR3 size: 14 residues. The germline V gene has CDR1 DFQATT and CDR2 SNEGSKA (reference sequence).

This chain uses TRBV12-3 or TRBV12-4 with TRBJ1-3; the TRBD1 assignment by TCRdb is unverifiable without DNA. This CDR3 contains 15 residues. The CDR3 is CASSSGTGGGNTIYF.

The rearrangement uses TRBV5-1 and TRBJ2-1. This CDR3 has 14 residues. Germline V gives CDR1 SGHRS, CDR2 YFSETQ. CDR3 sequence: CASSSGFDYNEQFF. Combining the CDR3 with reference TRBV5-1 and TRBJ2-1 gives the whole variable domain KAGVTQTPRYLIKTRGQQVTLSCSPISGHRSVSWYQQTPGQGLQFLFEYFSETQRNKGNFPGRFSGRQFSNSRSEMNVSTLELGDSALYLCASSSGFDYNEQFFGPGTRLTVL.

The chain carries TRBV29-1 and TRBJ1-5; TCRdb picks TRBD1, but there is no DNA to check that call. The germline V gene encodes CDR1 SQVTM and CDR2 ANQGSEA. The length of the CDR3 is 13 residues. The CDR3 reads CSVGALRNQPQHF.

The chain is built from TRBV6-5 and TRBJ1-3; the TRBD1 assignment by TCRdb is unverifiable without DNA. The CDR3 runs 16 residues. Germline values: CDR1 MNHEY, CDR2 SVGAGI. This CDR3 reads CASSYARSSSGNTIYF.

The chain employs TRBV10-3 and TRBJ2-1; the D gene TCRdb calls, TRBD1, cannot be checked with no DNA. CDR1 and CDR2 (germline): ENHRY, SYGVKD. The CDR3 is 15 amino acids. CDR3 amino acids: CAISESGQLRREQFF.

The rearrangement links TRBV7-3 to TRBJ1-5; lacking DNA, the TRBD1 call made by TCRdb goes unchecked. The germline V gene has CDR1 SGHTA and CDR2 FQGTGA. The CDR3 totals 13 residues. CDR3 region: CASSLGLGEPQHF.

CDR3: CASRAFIEREYSYNEQFF. The V and J genes are TRBV19 and TRBJ2-1; TCRdb indicates TRBD2, and absent DNA this call remains unverified. The CDR3 contains 18 residues. CDR1 LNHDA and CDR2 SQIVND come from the germline V gene (reference sequence).

The genes are TRBV12-3 or TRBV12-4 and TRBJ1-5. The CDR3 sequence is 13 residues long. CDR3 amino acids: CASTKYSNQPQHF.

The J gene is TRBJ2-6, the V gene TRBV12-3 or TRBV12-4. The CDR3 is made up of 15 amino acids. The CDR3 spells CASSFGVSGANVLTF.

V is TRBV5-1 and J is TRBJ1-1; no DNA is available, so the TRBD1 call from TCRdb remains unchecked. The germline V gene encodes CDR1 SGHRS and CDR2 YFSETQ. This CDR3 is 15 amino acids long. CDR3 protein: CASSLSSWGRAEAFF.

The chain links TRBV12-3 or TRBV12-4 to TRBJ1-5. The CDR3 loop spans 15 amino acids. The CDR3: CASSASSYSNQPQHF.

The chain recombines TRBV30 with TRBJ2-1. The CDR3 runs 14 residues. The V gene's germline CDR1 is GTSNPN and CDR2 SVGIG (reference sequence). CDR3 residues: CAWTRRSSYNEQFF.

The CDR3: CASSLAGQNNQPQHF. The chain has TRBV7-2 and TRBJ1-5. CDR1 SGHTA and CDR2 FQGNSA come from the germline V gene. This CDR3 has 15 residues.

This chain connects TRBV12-3 or TRBV12-4 to TRBJ1-5; TCRdb picks TRBD1, but there is no DNA to check that call. This CDR3 has 15 residues. The CDR3 spells CASSFRGQGSQPQHF.

The chain combines TRBV10-3 with TRBJ1-1; the TRBD1 assignment by TCRdb is unverifiable without DNA. The CDR3 is made up of 16 amino acids. The V gene's germline CDR1 is ENHRY and CDR2 SYGVKD. The CDR3 sequence is CAISESGQGMNTEAFF.